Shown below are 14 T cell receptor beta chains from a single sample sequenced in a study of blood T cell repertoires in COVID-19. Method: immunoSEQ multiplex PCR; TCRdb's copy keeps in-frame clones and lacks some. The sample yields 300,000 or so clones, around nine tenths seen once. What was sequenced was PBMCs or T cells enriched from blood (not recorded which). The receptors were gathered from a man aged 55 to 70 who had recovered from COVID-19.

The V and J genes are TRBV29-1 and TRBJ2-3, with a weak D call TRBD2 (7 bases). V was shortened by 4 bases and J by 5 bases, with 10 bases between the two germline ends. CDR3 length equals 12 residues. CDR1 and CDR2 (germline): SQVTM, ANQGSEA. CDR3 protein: CSVGGGRDTQYF. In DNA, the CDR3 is TGCAGCGTTGGGGGGGGCCGAGATACGCAGTATTTT.

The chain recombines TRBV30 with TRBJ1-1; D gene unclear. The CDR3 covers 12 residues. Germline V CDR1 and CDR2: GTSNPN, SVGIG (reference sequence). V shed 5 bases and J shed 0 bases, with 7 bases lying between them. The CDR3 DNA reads TGTGCCTGGGACCACTTGAACACTGAAGCTTTCTTT. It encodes CAWDHLNTEAFF.

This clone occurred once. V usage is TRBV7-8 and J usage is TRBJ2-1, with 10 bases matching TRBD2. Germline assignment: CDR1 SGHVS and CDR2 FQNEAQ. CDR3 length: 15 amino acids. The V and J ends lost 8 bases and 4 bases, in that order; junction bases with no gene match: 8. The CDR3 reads CASSRLAGVYNEQFF. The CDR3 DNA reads TGTGCCAGCTCTCGTCTAGCGGGGGTATACAATGAGCAGTTCTTC.

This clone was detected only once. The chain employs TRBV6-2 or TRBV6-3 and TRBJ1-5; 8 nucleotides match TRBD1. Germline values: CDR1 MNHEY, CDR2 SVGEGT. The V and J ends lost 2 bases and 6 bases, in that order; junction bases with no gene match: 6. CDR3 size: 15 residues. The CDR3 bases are TGTGCCAGCAGTTACGGGGGGACAGGTGGTCAGCCCCAGCATTTT. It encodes CASSYGGTGGQPQHF.

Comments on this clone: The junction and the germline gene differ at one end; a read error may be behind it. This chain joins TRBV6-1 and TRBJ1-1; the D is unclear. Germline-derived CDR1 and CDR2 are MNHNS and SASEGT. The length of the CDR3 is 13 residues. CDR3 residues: CASREGGISEAFF. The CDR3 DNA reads TGTGCCAGCAGGGAAGGAGGGATTTCTGAAGCTTTCTTT.

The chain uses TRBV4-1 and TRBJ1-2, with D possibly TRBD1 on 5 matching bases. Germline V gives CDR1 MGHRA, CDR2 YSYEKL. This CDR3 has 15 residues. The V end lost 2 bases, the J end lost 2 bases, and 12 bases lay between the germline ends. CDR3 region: CASSQLQGTNYGYTF. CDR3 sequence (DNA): TGCGCCAGCAGCCAACTGCAGGGAACGAACTATGGCTACACCTTC.

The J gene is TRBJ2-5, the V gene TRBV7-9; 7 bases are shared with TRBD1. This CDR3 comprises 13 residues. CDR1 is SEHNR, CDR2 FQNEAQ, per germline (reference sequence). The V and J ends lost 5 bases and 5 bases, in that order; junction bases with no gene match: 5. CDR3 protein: CASSQTGTETQYF. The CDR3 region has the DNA TGTGCCAGCAGCCAGACAGGGACGGAGACCCAGTACTTC.

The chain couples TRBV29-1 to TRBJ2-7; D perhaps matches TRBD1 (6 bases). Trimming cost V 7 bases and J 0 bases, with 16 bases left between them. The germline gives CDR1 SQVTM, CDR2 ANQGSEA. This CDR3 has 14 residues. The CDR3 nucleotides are TGCAGCGCACGGCCTAGGGGGAACTCCTACGAGCAGTACTTC. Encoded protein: CSARPRGNSYEQYF.

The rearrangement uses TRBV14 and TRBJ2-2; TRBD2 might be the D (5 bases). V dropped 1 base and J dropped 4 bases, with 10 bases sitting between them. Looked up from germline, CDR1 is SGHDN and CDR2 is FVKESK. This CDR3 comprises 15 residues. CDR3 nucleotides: TGTGCCAGCAGCCAAGGTCCTCGGGGCACCGGGGAGCTGTTTTTT. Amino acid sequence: CASSQGPRGTGELFF.

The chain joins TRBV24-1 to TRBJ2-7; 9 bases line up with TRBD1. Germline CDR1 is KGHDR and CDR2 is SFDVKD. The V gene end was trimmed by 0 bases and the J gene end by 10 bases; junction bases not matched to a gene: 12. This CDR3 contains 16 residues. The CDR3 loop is CATSDLPGQGATKQYF. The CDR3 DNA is TGTGCCACCAGTGATTTGCCGGGACAGGGAGCTACAAAACAGTACTTC.

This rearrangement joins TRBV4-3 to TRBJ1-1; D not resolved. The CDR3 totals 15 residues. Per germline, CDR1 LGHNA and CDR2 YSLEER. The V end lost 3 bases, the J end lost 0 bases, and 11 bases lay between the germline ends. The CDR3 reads CASSHTEMMNTEAFF. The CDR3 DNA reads TGCGCCAGCAGCCACACAGAGATGATGAACACTGAAGCTTTCTTT.

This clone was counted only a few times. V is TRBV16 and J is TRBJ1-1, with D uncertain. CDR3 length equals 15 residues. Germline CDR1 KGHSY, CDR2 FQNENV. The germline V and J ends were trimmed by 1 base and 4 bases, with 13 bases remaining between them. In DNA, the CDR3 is TGTGCCAGCAGCCAATTTTCGGGTACGGGCACTGAAGCTTTCTTT. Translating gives CASSQFSGTGTEAFF.

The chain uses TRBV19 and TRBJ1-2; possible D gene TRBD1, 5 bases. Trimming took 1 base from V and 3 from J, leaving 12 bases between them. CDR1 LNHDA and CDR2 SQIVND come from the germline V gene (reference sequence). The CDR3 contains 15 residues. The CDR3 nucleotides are TGTGCCAGTAGTATAGTGGGGGAGGCAGACTATGGCTACACCTTC. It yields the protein CASSIVGEADYGYTF.

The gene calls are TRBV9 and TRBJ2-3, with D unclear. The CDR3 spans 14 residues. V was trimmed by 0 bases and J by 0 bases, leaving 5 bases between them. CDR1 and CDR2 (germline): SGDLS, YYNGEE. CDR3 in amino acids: CASSVDGSTDTQYF. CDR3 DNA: TGTGCCAGCAGCGTAGATGGCAGCACAGATACGCAGTATTTT.